The 21 T cell receptor beta chains below were found in one sample sequenced in a study of T cells in Graves' hyperthyroidism and ophthalmopathy (dated by TCRdb to 2018 to 2020). Libraries came from multiplex PCR. Sequenced on an Illumina HiSeq 2000. Amplification of TCR beta CDR3 regions was carried out from RNA transcripts. The first round of RT-PCR for the TCR CDR3 was performed with the HTBI primer set and the Qiagen OneStep RT-PCR kit. Using fastp at Q25 and MiXCR, TCRdb reprocessed the public reads and kept productive beta chains. Duplicate CDR3 protein sequences are folded into a single record with the most common DNA and genes. Recorded for this sample are around 800,000 distinct CDR3 sequences; about two fifths of them occurred a single time. The ten largest clonotypes hold about 8.9% of the sample. The sample was blood. These receptors originate from a young man with Graves' hyperthyroidism.

The genes are TRBV7-2 and TRBJ1-2; weak D call: TRBD1 (5 bases). The CDR3 runs to 14 residues. V dropped 1 base and J dropped 5 bases, with 11 bases sitting between them. Germline V gene sequence: CDR1 SGHTA, CDR2 FQGNSA. This CDR3 is CASSLEGEPYGYTF. The CDR3 nucleotides are TGTGCCAGCAGCTTAGAAGGGGAACCTTATGGCTACACCTTC.

This sequence joins TRBV29-1 and TRBJ1-1; 8 nucleotides line up with TRBD1. Germline V lookup: CDR1 SQVTM, CDR2 ANQGSEA. V was pared by 7 bases and J by 5 bases, with 9 bases of the junction left unmatched. The CDR3 loop spans 13 amino acids. CDR3 DNA sequence: TGCAGCGGTGACAGGGGAGATGGGACTGAAGCTTTCTTT. This codes for CSGDRGDGTEAFF.

The gene calls are TRBV15 and TRBJ1-2; D is unresolved. Germline V CDR1 and CDR2: LNHNV, YYDKDF (reference sequence). This CDR3 is 15 amino acids long. V lost 1 base and J 4 bases, leaving 13 bases between the germline ends. The CDR3 loop is CATSRGGVGGYGYTF. The CDR3 nucleotides read TGTGCCACCAGCAGAGGTGGGGTAGGCGGCTATGGCTACACCTTC.

In regard to this clonotype: A single base separates this from a much larger clone, so it may be a read error. J is TRBJ2-5 and V is TRBV7-9; D gene uncertain. The DNA end lines up better with TRBJ2-7; the J call may be wrong. The length of the CDR3 is 12 residues. CDR1 and CDR2 (germline): SEHNR, FQNEAQ (reference sequence). The CDR3 loop reads CASRLYPSEQYF. The CDR3 DNA reads TGTGCCAGCCGCTTGTACCCCAGCGAGCAGTACTTC.

V gene TRBV13 combines with J gene TRBJ1-1; D is perhaps TRBD1 (6 bases). V was trimmed by 6 bases and J by 1 base, leaving 15 bases between them. Germline-derived CDR1 and CDR2 are PRHDT and FYEKMQ (reference sequence). CDR3 length: 15 amino acids. The chain's CDR3 is CASSRSGHRNTEAFF. The CDR3 bases are TGTGCCAGCAGTCGATCGGGACACAGGAACACTGAAGCTTTCTTT.

For this clonotype: One base away lies a much larger clone, so this may be a sequencing read error. The chain carries TRBV19 and TRBJ1-1, with no clear D. CDR1 and CDR2 from the germline V gene are LNHDA and SQIVND (reference sequence). The CDR3 consists of 14 residues. This CDR3 is CAGSIEVMNTEAFF. Here the CDR3 DNA reads TGTGCCGGTAGTATAGAGGTGATGAACACTGAAGCTTTCTTT.

As to this clonotype: At one end the junction does not follow the germline gene, possibly because of a read error. V usage is TRBV10-3 and J usage is TRBJ2-7; D is perhaps TRBD1 (7 bases). CDR3 length: 13 residues. Germline CDR1 is ENHRY and CDR2 is SYGVKD. The CDR3 sequence: CASSPYQGGEQYF. CDR3 DNA sequence: TGTGCCAGCAGTCCTTACCAGGGGGGCGAGCAGTACTTC.

The chain combines TRBV24-1 with TRBJ1-5; perhaps TRBD1 as D (5 bases). Trimming left V 6 bases short and J 7 bases short, with 15 bases between. The CDR3 is 14 amino acids. CDR1 KGHDR and CDR2 SFDVKD come from the germline V gene. The CDR3, as DNA: TGTGCCACCAGTAACACGGGGGGAAGGCAGCCCCAGCATTTT. Its protein is CATSNTGGRQPQHF.

This clonotype was counted between two and nine times. The V gene is TRBV29-1, the J gene TRBJ2-7, with 7 positions matching TRBD1. The CDR3 extends over 16 amino acids. Per germline, CDR1 SQVTM and CDR2 ANQGSEA. Losses at the gene ends were 1 base for V and 3 bases for J; bases not matched to a gene: 12. The CDR3 DNA reads as TGCAGCGTTGAAGGGGCCACCGGGACAGAGGGCTACGAGCAGTACTTC. Translated: CSVEGATGTEGYEQYF.

A few counts support this clonotype. V usage is TRBV12-5 and J usage is TRBJ1-5, with 10 bases that match TRBD1. Germline CDR1 is LGHNT and CDR2 is FRNRAP. Germline trimming cut 8 bases from V and 7 bases from J; bases unmatched to any gene: 5. The CDR3 contains 13 residues. The CDR3 spells CASPTGGDQPQHF. The CDR3 region has the DNA TGTGCTAGTCCGACAGGGGGCGACCAGCCCCAGCATTTT.

This chain joins TRBV5-1 and TRBJ1-2; TRBD1 agrees at 10 bases. Looked up from germline, CDR1 is SGHRS and CDR2 is YFSETQ. This CDR3 region has 16 residues. With V trimmed by 3 bases and J by 4 bases, 9 bases remained unmatched. The CDR3 sequence is CASSWIRTGGGYGYTF. The DNA of the CDR3 is TGCGCCAGCAGCTGGATTCGGACAGGGGGAGGCTATGGCTACACCTTC.

The rearrangement joins TRBV20-1 to TRBJ1-4; D may be TRBD1 (6 bases). V lost 5 bases, J lost 4 bases, and 14 bases lay in between. CDR1 is DFQATT and CDR2 is SNEGSKA in the germline V gene (reference sequence). The length of the CDR3 is 14 residues. CDR3: CSAPTGQFNEKLFF. Here the CDR3 DNA reads TGCAGTGCTCCCACCGGACAGTTTAATGAAAAACTGTTTTTT.

The chain uses TRBV7-6 and TRBJ2-5, with D tentatively TRBD1 (6 bases). CDR3 length equals 13 residues. Germline CDR1 reads SGHVS; CDR2 reads FNYEAQ. Trimming took off 5 bases at V and 8 bases at J, with 15 bases between the two ends. CDR3 nucleotide sequence: TGTGCCAGCAGCGAGGGACACCGGATTACCCAGTACTTC. This encodes CASSEGHRITQYF.

The chain links TRBV29-1 to TRBJ2-7; the D call may be TRBD1 or TRBD2 (5 bases each). Per germline, CDR1 SQVTM and CDR2 ANQGSEA. The CDR3 sequence is 15 residues long. V was pared by 4 bases and J by 1 base, with 17 bases between. The CDR3 reads CSVVPPGRQSYEQYF. CDR3 in DNA: TGCAGCGTTGTCCCCCCGGGACGGCAGTCCTACGAGCAGTACTTC.

The chain joins TRBV10-2 to TRBJ1-1, with D possibly TRBD1 on 6 matching bases. The CDR3 sequence is 15 residues long. Germline V gene lookup returns CDR1 WSHSY and CDR2 SAAADI. Trimming took off 8 bases at V and 4 bases at J, with 20 bases between the two ends. CDR3 DNA sequence: TGCGCCAGCTATTCCAGCAGTAACAGGGCCACTGAAGCTTTCTTT. Its protein is CASYSSSNRATEAFF.

V usage is TRBV29-1 and J usage is TRBJ2-6; no firm D call. The CDR3 length is 11 residues. V was clipped by 4 bases and J by 4 bases, with 2 bases between them. Germline values: CDR1 SQVTM, CDR2 ANQGSEA. CDR3 sequence reads: CSVVGANVLTF. In DNA, the CDR3 is TGCAGCGTTGTGGGGGCCAACGTCCTGACTTTC.

The rearrangement joins TRBV6-4 to TRBJ2-2; 8 bases map to TRBD2. With V trimmed by 8 bases and J by 6 bases, 11 bases remained unmatched. CDR1 and CDR2 from the germline V gene are MRHNA and SNTAGT. The CDR3 contains 15 residues. CDR3: CASLSVSGVAGELFF. CDR3 sequence (DNA): TGTGCCAGCTTATCGGTTAGCGGGGTCGCCGGGGAGCTGTTTTTT.

V is TRBV10-3 and J is TRBJ2-2, with 9 nucleotides matching TRBD2. V gave up 5 bases and J gave up 5 bases; unmatched junction bases: 0. The CDR3 is 13 residues long. Germline values: CDR1 ENHRY, CDR2 SYGVKD. CDR3 nucleotide sequence: TGTGCCATCAGTACTAGCGGGACCGGGGAGCTGTTTTTT. It codes for CAISTSGTGELFF.

This clonotype appeared many times. This chain joins TRBV19 and TRBJ1-2, with D unclear. Trimming took off 4 bases at V and 4 bases at J, with 13 bases between the two ends. Germline lookup yields CDR1 LNHDA and CDR2 SQIVND (reference sequence). The CDR3 is made up of 14 amino acids. As DNA, the CDR3 is TGTGCCAGTAGTAGTCGGACGGATTCCTATGGCTACACCTTC. The encoded protein is CASSSRTDSYGYTF. The entire variable domain, with the rest obtained from reference TRBV19 and TRBJ1-2, is as follows: DGGITQSPKYLFRKEGQNVTLSCEQNLNHDAMYWYRQDPGQGLRLIYYSQIVNDFQKGDIAEGYSVSREKKESFPLTVTSAQKNPTAFYLCASSSRTDSYGYTFGSGTRLTVV.

Turning to this clonotype: Possible read error: a much larger clone is one base away. V is TRBV5-1 and J is TRBJ2-2; weak D call: TRBD2 (6 bases). Germline CDR1 reads SGHRS; CDR2 reads YFSETQ. The CDR3 is 15 residues long. CDR3 amino acids: CASSSSGTYTGELLF. The CDR3, as DNA: TGCGCCAGCAGCTCCTCAGGGACTTACACCGGGGAGCTGCTTTTT.

Details on this clonotype: One end of the junction fails to match germline, which may point to a read error. This chain connects TRBV2 to TRBJ1-5; 7 bases agree with TRBD1. CDR1 is SNHLY and CDR2 is FYNNEI in the germline V gene. The CDR3 has 16 residues. The CDR3 DNA sequence: TGTGCCAGCAGAGAAGCCAGACAGGGTGGGAATCAGCCCCAGCATTTT. Protein sequence: CASREARQGGNQPQHF.